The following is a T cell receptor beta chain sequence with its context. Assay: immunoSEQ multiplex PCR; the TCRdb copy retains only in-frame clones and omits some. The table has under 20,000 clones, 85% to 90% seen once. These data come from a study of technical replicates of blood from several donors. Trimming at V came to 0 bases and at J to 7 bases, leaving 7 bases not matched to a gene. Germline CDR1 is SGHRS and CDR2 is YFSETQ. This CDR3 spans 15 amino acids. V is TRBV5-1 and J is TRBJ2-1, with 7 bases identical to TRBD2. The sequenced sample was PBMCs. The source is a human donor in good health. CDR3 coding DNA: TGCGCCAGCAGCTTGGGTGCGGGAGTGGCGAATGAGCAGTTCTTC. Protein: CASSLGAGVANEQFF.